The entry below gives a single TCR beta chain sequence along with its context. The J segment lost 3 bases and the V segment lost 0 bases, leaving 2 bases of the junction unmatched. Per the germline V gene, CDR1 is SGHNT and CDR2 is YYREEE (reference sequence). The CDR3 extends over 15 amino acids. In the original processing: Estimation of nucleated cell counts relied on the amplification of reference gene primers. The protocol was immunoSEQ multiplex PCR, while the TCRdb copy is restricted to in-frame clones and leaves out a portion. Clonal size and the V and J genes are those of that table, whereas D and trimming came from the DNA. Of roughly 54,000 clones in the sample, approximately 84% were seen once. This specimen belongs to a study of blood T cell repertoires in COVID-19. The wider study: Whether acute or convalescent, the COVID-19 samples came from the United States, Italy and Spain. PBMCs, B-cell-depleted T cells, or T cells provided the cDNA or gDNA that made up the material.

This TCR was recovered from a human donor in a cohort sampled during active COVID-19. This chain links TRBV5-4 with TRBJ2-1, with 8 bases identical to TRBD2. The sequenced sample was peripheral blood. As DNA, the CDR3 is TGTGCCAGCAGCTTGGGCCGGGGGGGCTACAATGAGCAGTTCTTC. Amino acid sequence: CASSLGRGGYNEQFF.